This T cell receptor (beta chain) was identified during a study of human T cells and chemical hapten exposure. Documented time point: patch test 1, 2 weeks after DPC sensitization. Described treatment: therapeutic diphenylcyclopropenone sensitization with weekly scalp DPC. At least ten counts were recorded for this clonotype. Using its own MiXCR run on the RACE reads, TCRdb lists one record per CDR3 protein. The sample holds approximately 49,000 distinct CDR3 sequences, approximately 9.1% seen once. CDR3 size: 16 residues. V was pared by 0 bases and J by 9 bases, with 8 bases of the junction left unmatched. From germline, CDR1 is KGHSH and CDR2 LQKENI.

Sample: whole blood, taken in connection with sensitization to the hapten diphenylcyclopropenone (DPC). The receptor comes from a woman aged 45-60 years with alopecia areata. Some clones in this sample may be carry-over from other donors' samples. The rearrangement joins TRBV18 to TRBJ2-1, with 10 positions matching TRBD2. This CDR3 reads CASSPPLASGSVEQFF. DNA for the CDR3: TGTGCCAGCTCACCACCGTTGGCTAGCGGGAGCGTTGAGCAGTTCTTC.